Presented here are 32 T cell receptor beta chains from one specimen sequenced in a study of blood T cell repertoires in COVID-19. Clones were read by immunoSEQ multiplex PCR, and TCRdb kept only the in-frame ones, dropping some. Of some 200,000 clones listed, approximately 90% are singletons. Sequences were obtained from PBMCs or T cells enriched from blood (not recorded which). The receptors derive from a woman aged 40-49 years with acute COVID-19.

J is TRBJ1-6 and V is TRBV11-2; maybe TRBD1 (5 bases). Trimming pared 1 base from V and 6 bases from J, leaving 7 bases between. The CDR3 extends over 14 amino acids. Germline CDR1 SGHAT, CDR2 FQNNGV. DNA for the CDR3: TGTGCCAGCAGCTTAGTGACAGTTAATTCACCCCTCCACTTT. This codes for CASSLVTVNSPLHF.

This sequence joins TRBV4-3 and TRBJ1-2; D is unresolved. The CDR3 has 15 amino acids. Per the germline V gene, CDR1 is LGHNA and CDR2 is YSLEER. Trimming removed 0 bases from V and 5 bases from J, with 13 bases in between. The CDR3 DNA reads as TGCGCCAGCAGCCAAGAACGAATAAGAGGTTATGGCTACACCTTC. This encodes CASSQERIRGYGYTF.

J is TRBJ1-5 and V is TRBV4-1; D is ambiguous. The germline gives CDR1 MGHRA, CDR2 YSYEKL. V dropped 1 base and J dropped 8 bases, with 9 bases sitting between them. The CDR3 runs 13 residues. For the CDR3, the DNA is TGCGCCAGCAGCCAAGTATATACTGAGCCCCAGCATTTT. As protein: CASSQVYTEPQHF.

V is TRBV19 and J is TRBJ2-7; 7 bases are shared with TRBD1. The junction had 7 bases not matched to a gene; V was cut back by 6 bases and J by 2 bases. Germline V gene data show CDR1 as LNHDA and CDR2 as SQIVND (reference sequence). The CDR3 totals 14 residues. CDR3 nucleotide sequence: TGTGCCAGTAGCTCTTCTACAGGGGCCTACGAGCAGTACTTC. Translation: CASSSSTGAYEQYF.

This CDR3 is CATSRERAWRPDTQYF. The CDR3 DNA sequence: TGTGCCACCAGCAGAGAGAGGGCTTGGCGGCCAGATACGCAGTATTTT. The gene calls are TRBV15 and TRBJ2-3, with D tentatively TRBD2 (5 bases). V was clipped by 0 bases and J by 4 bases, with 14 bases between them. CDR1 is LNHNV and CDR2 is YYDKDF in the germline V gene (reference sequence). The CDR3 totals 16 residues.

The V call is TRBV3-1 (or the pseudogene TRBV3-2), the J call TRBJ2-1, with a weak D call TRBD2 (6 bases). The CDR3 contains 16 residues. V shed 4 bases and J shed 9 bases, with 22 bases lying between them. Germline loops: CDR1 LGHDT, CDR2 YNNKEL (reference sequence). The CDR3 DNA reads as TGTGCCAGCAGCCCCGGTTCTTCTGGGACTGGAACTGAGCAGTTCTTC. Protein: CASSPGSSGTGTEQFF.

CDR3 nucleotide sequence: TGTGCCAGCAATTCCCACAGGGCCTCGAACACTGAAGCTTTCTTT. This sequence encodes CASNSHRASNTEAFF. The chain recombines TRBV6-5 with TRBJ1-1; a possible D gene is TRBD1 (6 bases). V was pared by 7 bases and J by 1 base, with 16 bases between. CDR3 length equals 15 residues. Germline V gene data show CDR1 as MNHEY and CDR2 as SVGAGI.

The V gene is TRBV7-3, the J gene TRBJ1-2; TRBD1 is a possible D gene (6 bases). The germline V and J ends were trimmed by 5 bases and 4 bases, with 11 bases remaining between them. This CDR3 has 13 amino acids. The germline V gene has CDR1 SGHTA and CDR2 FQGTGA. The CDR3 here is CASSRGGAYGYTF. CDR3 bases: TGTGCCAGCAGCCGAGGGGGGGCCTATGGCTACACCTTC.

V gene TRBV18 combines with J gene TRBJ1-2; TRBD1 matches 9 bases. Trimming cost V 0 bases and J 6 bases; bases outside gene matches: 5. Germline V gene sequence: CDR1 KGHSH, CDR2 LQKENI. CDR3 length equals 15 residues. The DNA for the CDR3 is TGTGCCAGCTCACCACCCGGACAGGGGAGCCATGGCTACACCTTC. Its translation: CASSPPGQGSHGYTF. Full variable domain (missing parts from reference TRBV18 and TRBJ1-2): NAGVMQNPRHLVRRRGQEARLRCSPMKGHSHVYWYRQLPEEGLKFMVYLQKENIIDESGMPKERFSAEFPKEGPSILRIQQVVRGDSAAYFCASSPPGQGSHGYTFGSGTRLTVV.

V gene TRBV7-6 combines with J gene TRBJ2-1, with D tentatively TRBD2 (6 bases). The germline V gene has CDR1 SGHVS and CDR2 FNYEAQ. V lost 5 bases to trimming and J lost 6 bases, with 17 bases between them. The length of the CDR3 is 15 residues. CDR3 DNA: TGTGCCAGCAGCCCCACCGTCGGGGGAATCAATGAGCAGTTCTTC. It specifies CASSPTVGGINEQFF.

The V and J genes are TRBV5-1 and TRBJ1-4, with a weak D call TRBD1 (6 bases). Germline V lookup: CDR1 SGHRS, CDR2 YFSETQ. The CDR3 covers 14 residues. The V gene lost 4 bases and the J gene lost 5 bases, with 12 bases spanning the gap. The CDR3 sequence is CASSPRQENEKLFF. As DNA, the CDR3 is TGCGCCAGCAGCCCTAGACAGGAGAATGAAAAACTGTTTTTT. The complete variable domain, with remaining parts taken from reference TRBV5-1 and TRBJ1-4, reads KAGVTQTPRYLIKTRGQQVTLSCSPISGHRSVSWYQQTPGQGLQFLFEYFSETQRNKGNFPGRFSGRQFSNSRSEMNVSTLELGDSALYLCASSPRQENEKLFFGSGTQLSVL.

This clone came up a few times. The chain is built from TRBV11-3 and TRBJ2-2; 8 bases agree with TRBD1. The germline V gene has CDR1 SGHNT and CDR2 YENEEA. The V and J ends lost 5 bases and 7 bases, in that order; junction bases with no gene match: 15. CDR3 length: 17 residues. CDR3 amino acids: CASSPGGFGQGNGELFF. Written as DNA, the CDR3 is TGTGCCAGCAGCCCCGGTGGTTTTGGACAGGGCAACGGGGAGCTGTTTTTT.

This chain uses TRBV6-2 or TRBV6-3 with TRBJ1-1, with TRBD1 identical over 9 bases. With 2 bases clipped from V and 0 bases from J, the junction kept 10 bases outside the gene matches. Per germline, CDR1 MNHEY and CDR2 SVGEGT. The CDR3 length is 18 residues. This CDR3 is CASSYRGTGRTMNTEAFF. The CDR3 DNA sequence: TGTGCCAGCAGTTACAGAGGGACAGGGCGGACGATGAACACTGAAGCTTTCTTT.

The chain couples TRBV3-1 (or the pseudogene TRBV3-2) to TRBJ2-3, with 13 bases aligning to TRBD2. The junction had 18 bases not matched to a gene; V was cut back by 0 bases and J by 0 bases. The CDR3 is 23 amino acids. Germline CDR1 LGHDT, CDR2 YNNKEL (reference sequence). The CDR3 region is CASSQDSRETSGGETSSTDTQYF. The CDR3 nucleotides read TGTGCCAGCAGCCAAGATTCGAGGGAAACTAGCGGGGGGGAAACGTCCAGCACAGATACGCAGTATTTT.

V is TRBV7-9 and J is TRBJ2-1, with TRBD2 matching over 8 bases. The length of the CDR3 is 14 residues. CDR1 is SEHNR, CDR2 FQNEAQ, per germline (reference sequence). V lost 7 bases to trimming and J lost 12 bases; unmatched junction nucleotides: 14. CDR3 DNA: TGTGCCAGCACCCAAGCCGGGGGGGATGAGGTGCAGTTCTTC. This translates into CASTQAGGDEVQFF.

This clone was counted between two and nine times. J is TRBJ1-1 and V is TRBV19; D not certain. Trimming pared 8 bases from V and 8 bases from J, leaving 15 bases between. This CDR3 is 12 amino acids long. Looked up from germline, CDR1 is LNHDA and CDR2 is SQIVND (reference sequence). CDR3 bases: TGTGCCAGTTCGGAGGGTGAATACGAAGCTTTCTTT. Its translation is CASSEGEYEAFF.

The chain recombines TRBV2 with TRBJ1-6; perhaps TRBD1 as D (5 bases). Germline values: CDR1 SNHLY, CDR2 FYNNEI. Trimming cost V 6 bases and J 6 bases, with 12 bases left between them. This CDR3 contains 14 residues. The CDR3 coding sequence is TGTGCCAGCAGAAAGCAGGGAACTAATTCACCCCTCCACTTT. Protein product: CASRKQGTNSPLHF.

This clone is a singleton in its sample. The chain recombines TRBV2 with TRBJ1-4; 11 bases match TRBD1. Germline CDR1 SNHLY, CDR2 FYNNEI. V was clipped by 1 base and J by 8 bases; unmatched bases: 3. The CDR3 runs 15 residues. The CDR3 here is CASSEVGQGAEKLFF. As DNA, the CDR3 is TGTGCCAGCAGTGAAGTTGGACAGGGGGCGGAAAAACTGTTTTTT.

This clone showed up just once. This specimen includes other DNA sequences encoding the same CDR3. The V gene is TRBV12-3 or TRBV12-4, the J gene TRBJ2-3; D gene ambiguous. The CDR3 has 11 amino acids. V dropped 6 bases and J dropped 5 bases, with 6 bases sitting between them. CDR3 bases: TGTGCCAGCAGCCCTCGAGATACGCAGTATTTT. Its protein product is CASSPRDTQYF.

This chain connects TRBV7-2 to TRBJ2-3, with 12 bases matching TRBD2. After removal of 5 bases from V and 2 bases from J, the junction contained 5 bases not matched to a gene. Germline CDR1 SGHTA, CDR2 FQGNSA. The CDR3 extends over 16 amino acids. The CDR3 sequence is CASSPGTSGYTDTQYF. The CDR3 region has the DNA TGTGCCAGCAGCCCAGGGACTAGCGGGTACACAGATACGCAGTATTTT. Using reference TRBV7-2 and TRBJ2-3 for the parts outside the CDR3, the full variable domain is GAGVSQSPSNKVTEKGKDVELRCDPISGHTALYWYRQSLGQGLEFLIYFQGNSAPDKSGLPSDRFSAERTGGSVSTLTIQRTQQEDSAVYLCASSPGTSGYTDTQYFGPGTRLTVL.

The chain joins TRBV4-3 to TRBJ1-2; 12 positions match TRBD1. Trimming at V came to 0 bases and at J to 8 bases, leaving 4 bases not matched to a gene. Germline V gene data show CDR1 as LGHNA and CDR2 as YSLEER. The CDR3 contains 15 residues. In nucleotides, the CDR3 is TGCGCCAGCAGCCAAGAGGGGACAGGGGGCGGAGGCTACACCTTC. Protein: CASSQEGTGGGGYTF.

This clone was seen a handful of times. The CDR3 region is CANPGTGVYSPLHF. The CDR3 bases are TGCGCCAACCCAGGGACAGGGGTTTATTCACCCCTCCACTTT. The chain uses TRBV5-1 and TRBJ1-6; 10 bases are shared with TRBD1. The CDR3 is 14 residues long. With V trimmed by 9 bases and J by 8 bases, 8 bases remained unmatched. Germline CDR1 SGHRS, CDR2 YFSETQ.

The V gene is TRBV19, the J gene TRBJ2-3; D perhaps matches TRBD1 (6 bases). This CDR3 is 15 amino acids long. In germline, CDR1 is LNHDA, CDR2 SQIVND (reference sequence). The V end was cut by 2 bases, the J end by 3 bases, with 12 bases between. The CDR3, as DNA: TGTGCCAGTAGTATACGGTTAGGGGGTACAGATACGCAGTATTTT. It encodes CASSIRLGGTDTQYF.

This rearrangement joins TRBV29-1 to TRBJ1-1; 8 bases align to TRBD1. The CDR3 has 13 residues. The ends lost 7 bases at V and 1 base at J; junction bases unmatched: 5. Per germline, CDR1 SQVTM and CDR2 ANQGSEA. CDR3 amino acids: CSENGQGNTEAFF. The CDR3 coding sequence is TGCAGCGAGAACGGACAGGGGAACACTGAAGCTTTCTTT.

V is TRBV18 and J is TRBJ1-2; no clear D gene. Looked up from germline, CDR1 is KGHSH and CDR2 is LQKENI. This CDR3 comprises 15 residues. Trimming stripped 3 bases from V and 0 bases from J, with 11 bases between. Written as DNA, the CDR3 is TGTGCCAGCTCACCGACGGCGGGAGCTAACTATGGCTACACCTTC. Its protein is CASSPTAGANYGYTF. The whole variable domain, remainder taken from reference TRBV18 and TRBJ1-2, is NAGVMQNPRHLVRRRGQEARLRCSPMKGHSHVYWYRQLPEEGLKFMVYLQKENIIDESGMPKERFSAEFPKEGPSILRIQQVVRGDSAAYFCASSPTAGANYGYTFGSGTRLTVV.

The chain employs TRBV9 and TRBJ2-5; unclear D gene. The CDR3 sequence is 14 residues long. V lost 1 base and J lost 1, with 8 bases in between. CDR1 is SGDLS, CDR2 YYNGEE, per germline. The CDR3 nucleotides read TGTGCCAGCAGCGTAAATCCGGGCCAAGAGACCCAGTACTTC. It yields the protein CASSVNPGQETQYF.

V is TRBV9 and J is TRBJ1-2, with TRBD1 identical over 9 bases. The V and J ends lost 4 bases and 2 bases, in that order; junction bases with no gene match: 12. Germline CDR1 is SGDLS and CDR2 is YYNGEE. The CDR3 is made up of 17 amino acids. The CDR3 DNA follows: TGTGCCAGCAGCTCATCCTTGGGGACAGGGAAAAACTATGGCTACACCTTC. Its protein is CASSSSLGTGKNYGYTF.

The V call is TRBV5-1, the J call TRBJ1-5; TRBD1 agrees at 12 bases. The CDR3 spans 15 residues. The germline CDR1 and CDR2 sequences are SGHRS and YFSETQ. The J segment lost 7 bases and the V segment lost 4 bases, leaving 6 bases of the junction unmatched. The CDR3 region has the DNA TGCGCCAGCAGCGAAGGGACAGGGGGCGCCCAGCCCCAGCATTTT. It translates to CASSEGTGGAQPQHF.

This rearrangement joins TRBV19 to TRBJ1-5; no clear D. This CDR3 is built from 15 residues. CDR1 LNHDA and CDR2 SQIVND come from the germline V gene (reference sequence). Trimming stripped 1 base from V and 5 bases from J, with 12 bases between. The CDR3 is CASSIGDGVDQPQHF. In nucleotides, the CDR3 is TGTGCCAGTAGTATAGGCGACGGGGTCGATCAGCCCCAGCATTTT.

This clone appeared a few times. Other DNA sequences of this sample code for an identical CDR3. The rearrangement joins TRBV5-5 to TRBJ1-1; possible D gene TRBD1, 5 bases. In germline, CDR1 is SGHKS, CDR2 YYEKEE (reference sequence). Trimming removed 1 base from V and 4 bases from J, with 11 bases in between. The CDR3 is made up of 14 amino acids. The CDR3 region is CASSLTGGSTEAFF. CDR3 nucleotides: TGTGCCAGCAGCTTGACGGGGGGTAGCACTGAAGCTTTCTTT. The variable domain in full, with the rest retrieved from reference TRBV5-5 and TRBJ1-1, is DAGVTQSPTHLIKTRGQQVTLRCSPISGHKSVSWYQQVLGQGPQFIFQYYEKEERGRGNFPDRFSARQFPNYSSELNVNALLLGDSALYLCASSLTGGSTEAFFGQGTRLTVV.

This clone was counted only a few times. The rearrangement joins TRBV5-5 to TRBJ1-4; perhaps TRBD1 as D (6 bases). The ends were cut back, 5 bases at V and 4 bases at J, with 15 bases in the middle. Germline lookup yields CDR1 SGHKS and CDR2 YYEKEE (reference sequence). CDR3 size: 15 residues. The chain's CDR3 is CASRQYGQLNEKLFF. The CDR3 bases are TGTGCCAGCAGGCAATACGGACAGCTTAATGAAAAACTGTTTTTT.

The CDR3 nucleotides read TGTGCCAGTAGTATAGATGGTACTAACACTGAAGCTTTCTTT. Translation gives CASSIDGTNTEAFF. V and J are TRBV19 and TRBJ1-1; D is uncertain. V was shortened by 0 bases and J by 2 bases, with 7 bases between the two germline ends. Germline CDR1 and CDR2: LNHDA and SQIVND (reference sequence). This CDR3 has 14 amino acids.